The T cell receptor (beta chain) under discussion was sequenced for a study of tumor and adjacent non-tumor tissue in lung cancer. Across the study: There were roughly 11 adenocarcinoma, a couple of squamous cell carcinoma and 1 small cell lung cancer cases. The study's findings and limits: Tumor TCR diversity, when higher, was linked to shorter survival. In normal lung, the top 100 clones were significantly more dominant than in tumor.

Regarding this clonotype: No antigen is known for it. Compared with germline, one end of the junction differs, possibly owing to a read error.

This sample's RNA came from whole unsorted tissue. Distant lung tissue was collected more than 3 cm away from the tumor edge. Between August and November 2014, newly diagnosed, chemotherapy-naive lung cancer patients underwent thoracic surgery in China. CDR3 length: 16 amino acids. Germline loops: CDR1 MNHEY, CDR2 SVGEGT. The library came from three nested PCR rounds adapted from ARM-PCR protocols. MiXCR, applied by TCRdb to the multiplex PCR reads, yields one record per CDR3 protein. The sample includes about 100,000 distinct CDR3 sequences, more than 55% of them seen just once. The sequenced sample was distant non-tumor lung tissue. This TCR was recovered from a young man with non-small cell lung cancer. The rearrangement uses TRBV6-2 or TRBV6-3 and TRBJ2-3, with 14 bases identical to TRBD2. The CDR3 nucleotides read TGTGCCAGCACCTACGGACTAGCGGGGGGCCAAGATACACAGTATTTT. Its translation is CASTYGLAGGQDTQYF.